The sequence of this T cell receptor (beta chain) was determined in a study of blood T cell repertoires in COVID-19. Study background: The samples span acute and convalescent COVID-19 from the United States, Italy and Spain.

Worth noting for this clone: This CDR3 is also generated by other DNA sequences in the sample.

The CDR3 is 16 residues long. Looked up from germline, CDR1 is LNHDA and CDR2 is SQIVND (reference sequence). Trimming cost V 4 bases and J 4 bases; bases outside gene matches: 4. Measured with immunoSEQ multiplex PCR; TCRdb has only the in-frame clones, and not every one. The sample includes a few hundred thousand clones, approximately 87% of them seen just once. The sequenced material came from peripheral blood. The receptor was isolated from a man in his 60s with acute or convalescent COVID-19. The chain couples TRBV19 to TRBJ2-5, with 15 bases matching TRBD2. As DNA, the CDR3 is TGTGCCAGTAGTACCGGGACTAGCGGGAGGCGAGAGACCCAGTACTTC. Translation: CASSTGTSGRRETQYF.